The T cell receptor beta chain described here comes from a study of OX40 agonist ivuxolimab in advanced cancers. Overall study findings and caveats: The authors also found low normalized T-cell clonal expansion in some nonresponders.

In this sample, this clone turned up once. Its antigen is as yet unknown. Germline V lookup: CDR1 SGHRS, CDR2 YFSETQ. The CDR3 covers 15 residues. With V trimmed by 0 bases and J by 8 bases, 8 bases remained unmatched. Measured with immunoSEQ multiplex PCR; TCRdb has only the in-frame clones, and not every one. Of over 35,000 clones listed, about 80% are singletons. This chain uses TRBV5-1 with TRBJ2-1, with 7 bases fitting TRBD2. Sequencing used CD4+ or CD8+ T cells sorted from blood, obtained in a trial of the OX40 agonist ivuxolimab. The TCR originated in an adult with an advanced solid tumor such as melanoma, head and neck, liver or kidney cancer. CDR3 DNA: TGCGCCAGCAGCTTGGGACTAGCAATAGACCATGAGCAGTTCTTC. Its protein product is CASSLGLAIDHEQFF.